This TCR beta chain was recovered during a study of T-cell memory formation after mild COVID-19. In the study overall: Largely, the TCR clusters proved donor specific.

Overall study findings and caveats: There was a balanced CD4/CD8 profile in clones contracting day 15 to 85, and later expanders leaned CD4+.

TCRdb independently ran MiXCR on the 5' RACE reads; one entry per CDR3 protein. The sample yields more than 450,000 distinct CDR3 sequences, 18% seen once. The CDR3 covers 15 residues. The germline V gene has CDR1 SGHNT and CDR2 YYREEE (reference sequence). V lost 6 bases and J lost 5, with 19 bases in between. This clonotype turned up a few times. Its antigen is currently unknown. The TCR comes from an adult woman who had mild COVID-19 (a few samples of this study predate the infection). Cell type and time point are not known. The sample taken for sequencing was PBMCs or a T cell subset sorted from them (not recorded which). The chain combines TRBV5-4 with TRBJ2-3; D possibly corresponds to TRBD1 (6 bases). This CDR3 reads CASKTLTGRGDTQYF. The CDR3 nucleotides read TGTGCCAGCAAGACCCTGACAGGCCGGGGAGATACGCAGTATTTT.